This entry is about one T cell receptor (beta chain). Its specificity is not known. This specimen belongs to a study of PD-1 blockade in classical Hodgkin lymphoma. Study background: Nivolumab 3 mg/kg was given intravenously every 2 weeks. Study observations and caveats: Patients who initiated nivolumab within 1 year of ASCT were excluded. It was reported that newly diagnosed patients had less baseline TCR diversity than healthy donors.

Germline CDR1 and CDR2: KGHSH and LQKENI. The V end lost 0 bases, the J end lost 4 bases, and 10 bases lay between the germline ends. This CDR3 is built from 14 residues. Measured with immunoSEQ multiplex PCR; TCRdb has only the in-frame clones, and not every one. Here the sample spans some 48,000 clones, nearly 80% being singletons. The time point was: cycle 4 day 1 (C4D1), after 6 weeks of nivolumab. In every patient, relapse followed autologous stem cell transplantation, while exposure to brentuximab vedotin differed. This specimen consisted of peripheral blood mononuclear cells (PBMCs), obtained before the fourth cycle of nivolumab. The TCR originated in a human donor with classical Hodgkin lymphoma. The chain links TRBV18 to TRBJ2-7; D uncertain. The CDR3 DNA reads as TGTGCCAGCTCACCACCATCGGACGCGTACGAGCAGTACTTC. It is translated as CASSPPSDAYEQYF.